This T cell receptor beta chain emerged from a study of blood T cell repertoires in COVID-19. Study-wide context: PBMCs, B-cell-depleted T cells, or T cells were the source of the cDNA or gDNA that made up the material.

The CDR3 is 14 residues long. Looked up from germline, CDR1 is SNHLY and CDR2 is FYNNEI. V lost 6 bases to trimming and J lost 6 bases; unmatched junction nucleotides: 6. Original processing notes: Reference gene primer amplification in the assay estimated nucleated cell counts. Sequencing was performed with immunoSEQ multiplex PCR; in TCRdb, only in-frame clones are kept and a portion is missing. The V and J calls and the clone size are those of that table, but D and trimming were determined from the DNA. The data hold about 190,000 clones, with around 90% observed a single time. Sequencing used peripheral blood. The chain recombines TRBV2 with TRBJ2-1; 9 nucleotides align to TRBD2. The receptor's source is a man aged 35 to 55 with active or convalescent COVID-19. CDR3 nucleotides: TGTGCCAGCAGAGCGGGACTAGCTCTCAATGAGCAGTTCTTC. Amino acid sequence: CASRAGLALNEQFF.